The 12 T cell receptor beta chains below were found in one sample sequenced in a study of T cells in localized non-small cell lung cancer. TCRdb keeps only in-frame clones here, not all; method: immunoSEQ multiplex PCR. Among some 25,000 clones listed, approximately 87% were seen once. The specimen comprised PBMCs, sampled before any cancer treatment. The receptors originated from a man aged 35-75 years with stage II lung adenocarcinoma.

For the CDR3, the DNA is TGCAGCGCATTCCAGGAAAACACTGAAGCTTTCTTT. Its translation is CSAFQENTEAFF. The chain recombines TRBV29-1 with TRBJ1-1; no definite D call. V was shortened by 7 bases and J by 2 bases, with 11 bases between the two germline ends. The CDR3 runs 12 residues. Germline CDR1 is SQVTM and CDR2 is ANQGSEA.

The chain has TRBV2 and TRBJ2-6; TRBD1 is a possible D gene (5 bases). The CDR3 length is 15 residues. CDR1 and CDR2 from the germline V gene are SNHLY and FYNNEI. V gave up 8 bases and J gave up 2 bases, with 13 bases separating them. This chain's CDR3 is CASSLQGAGANVLTF. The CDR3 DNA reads TGTGCCAGCTCCCTTCAAGGGGCTGGGGCCAACGTCCTGACTTTC.

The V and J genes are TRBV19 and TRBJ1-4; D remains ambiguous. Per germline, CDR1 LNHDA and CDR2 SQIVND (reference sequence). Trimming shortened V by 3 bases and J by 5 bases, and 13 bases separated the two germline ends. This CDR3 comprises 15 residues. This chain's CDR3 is CASSIDGRLNEKLFF. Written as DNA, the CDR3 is TGTGCCAGTAGTATCGACGGCAGACTAAATGAAAAACTGTTTTTT.

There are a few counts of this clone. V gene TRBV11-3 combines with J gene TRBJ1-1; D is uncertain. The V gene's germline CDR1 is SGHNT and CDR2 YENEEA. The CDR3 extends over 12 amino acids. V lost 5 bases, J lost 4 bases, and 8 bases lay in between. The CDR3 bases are TGTGCCAGCAGCGCCACTGGCACTGAAGCTTTCTTT. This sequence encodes CASSATGTEAFF.

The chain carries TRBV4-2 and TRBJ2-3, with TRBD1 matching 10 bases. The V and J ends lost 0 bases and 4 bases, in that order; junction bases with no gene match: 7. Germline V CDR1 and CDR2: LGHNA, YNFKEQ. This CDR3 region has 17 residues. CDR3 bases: TGTGCCAGCAGCCAAGATCAGGGACAGGGGTCAGCAGATACGCAGTATTTT. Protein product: CASSQDQGQGSADTQYF.

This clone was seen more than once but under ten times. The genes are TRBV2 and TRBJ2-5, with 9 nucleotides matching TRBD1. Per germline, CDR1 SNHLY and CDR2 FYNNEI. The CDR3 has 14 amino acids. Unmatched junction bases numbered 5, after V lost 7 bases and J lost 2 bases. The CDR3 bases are TGTGCCAGCAACGGACAGGGGACACAAGAGACCCAGTACTTC. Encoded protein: CASNGQGTQETQYF.

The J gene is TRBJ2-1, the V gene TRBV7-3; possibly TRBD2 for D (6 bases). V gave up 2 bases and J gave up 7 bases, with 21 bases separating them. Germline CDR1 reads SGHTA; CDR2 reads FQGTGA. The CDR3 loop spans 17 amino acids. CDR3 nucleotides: TGTGCCAGCAGCTTAGGGGGTATGGGTAGCGGAACAAATGAGCAGTTCTTC. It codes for CASSLGGMGSGTNEQFF.

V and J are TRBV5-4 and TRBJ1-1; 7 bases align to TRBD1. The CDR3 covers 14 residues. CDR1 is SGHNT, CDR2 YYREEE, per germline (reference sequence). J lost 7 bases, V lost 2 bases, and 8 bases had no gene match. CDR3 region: CASSFSGTVLEAFF. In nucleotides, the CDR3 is TGTGCCAGCAGCTTCTCCGGGACAGTGCTTGAAGCTTTCTTT.

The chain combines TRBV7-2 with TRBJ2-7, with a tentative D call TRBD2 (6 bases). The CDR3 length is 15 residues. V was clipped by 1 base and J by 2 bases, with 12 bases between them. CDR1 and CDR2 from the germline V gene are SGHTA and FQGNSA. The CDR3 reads CASSLDPGRPYEQYF. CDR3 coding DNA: TGTGCCAGCAGCTTAGACCCGGGGAGGCCCTACGAGCAGTACTTC.

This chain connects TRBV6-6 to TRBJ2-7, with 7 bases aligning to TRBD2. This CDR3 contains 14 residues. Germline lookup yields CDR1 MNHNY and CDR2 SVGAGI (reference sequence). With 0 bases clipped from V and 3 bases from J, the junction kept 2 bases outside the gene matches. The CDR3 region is CASSYSSGNYEQYF. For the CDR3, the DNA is TGTGCCAGCAGTTACTCAAGCGGGAACTACGAGCAGTACTTC.

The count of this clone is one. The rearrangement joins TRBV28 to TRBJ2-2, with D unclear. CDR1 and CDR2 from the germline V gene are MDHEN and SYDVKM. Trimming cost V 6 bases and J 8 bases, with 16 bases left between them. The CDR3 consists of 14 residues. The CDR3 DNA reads TGTGCCAGCAGCCCGGCCCGACGGGTTGGGGAGCTGTTTTTT. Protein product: CASSPARRVGELFF.

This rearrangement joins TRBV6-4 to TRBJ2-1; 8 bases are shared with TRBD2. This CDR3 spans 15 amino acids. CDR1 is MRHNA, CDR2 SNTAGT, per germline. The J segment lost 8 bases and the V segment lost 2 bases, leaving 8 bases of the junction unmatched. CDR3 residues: CASSDRAGVLDEQFF. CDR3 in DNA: TGTGCCAGCAGTGACCGAGCGGGAGTGCTTGATGAGCAGTTCTTC.